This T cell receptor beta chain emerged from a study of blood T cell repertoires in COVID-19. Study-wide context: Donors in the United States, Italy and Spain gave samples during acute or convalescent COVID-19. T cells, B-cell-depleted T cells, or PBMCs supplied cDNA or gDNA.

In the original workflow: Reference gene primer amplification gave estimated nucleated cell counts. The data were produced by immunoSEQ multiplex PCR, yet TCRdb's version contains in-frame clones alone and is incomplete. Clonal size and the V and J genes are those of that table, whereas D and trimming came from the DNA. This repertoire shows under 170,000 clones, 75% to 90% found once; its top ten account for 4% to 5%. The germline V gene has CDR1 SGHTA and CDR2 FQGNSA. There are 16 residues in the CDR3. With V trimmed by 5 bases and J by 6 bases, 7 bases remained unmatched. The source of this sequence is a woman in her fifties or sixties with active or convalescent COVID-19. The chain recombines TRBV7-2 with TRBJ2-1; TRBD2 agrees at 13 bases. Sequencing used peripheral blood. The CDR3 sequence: CASSVTSGGAGNEQFF. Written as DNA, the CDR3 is TGTGCCAGCAGCGTTACTAGCGGGGGGGCGGGCAATGAGCAGTTCTTC.